The T cell receptor beta chain described here comes from a study of cytomegalovirus exposure and HLA in healthy donors. At the level of the study: Earlier findings included roughly 120 million unique TCR beta sequences obtained from around 180 million T cells.

13 Jbeta primers and 60 Vbeta primers were used for the PCR. Using immunoSEQ multiplex PCR, the repertoire was profiled, and TCRdb retains in-frame clones only, with some absent. The sample has around 180,000 clones; around 85% are singletons. The germline CDR1 and CDR2 sequences are SGDLS and YYNGEE. This CDR3 comprises 14 residues. V was clipped by 0 bases and J by 4 bases, with 9 bases between them. Overall study results and limits: Later analysis suggested links between common viral pathogens and several top significant clusters.

Regarding this clone: Its specificity is unknown. Different DNA sequences within this sample yield the same CDR3.

V and J are TRBV9 and TRBJ2-3; D may be TRBD2 (6 bases). The clonotype was recovered from a boy aged 2 to 10 in good health and CMV-seronegative. The sequenced material came from PBMCs. The CDR3 sequence is CASSVVTGADTQYF. In nucleotides, the CDR3 is TGTGCCAGCAGCGTAGTTACGGGGGCAGATACGCAGTATTTT.